This T cell receptor (beta chain) derives from a study of CD8 T cells in ankylosing spondylitis. Preparation of TCR beta libraries was done by quantitative 5'-RACE with molecular barcodes. TCRdb re-called the 5' RACE reads through MiXCR, storing one row per CDR3 protein. The sample shows some 700,000 distinct CDR3 sequences, 15% to 20% of them seen only once. This clonotype has a handful of counts. The antigen is not known. General observations from the study: A TCR beta motif of 7 to 9 highly homologous variants seemed to mark ankylosing spondylitis blood. Within matched ankylosing spondylitis synovial fluid, disease-linked clones were reportedly significantly enriched. Disease-linked clones were found to be CD8+ and relatively rare in peripheral blood. Past studies reported some motif variants in reactive arthritis synovial fluid and blood.

V was shortened by 8 bases and J by 2 bases, with 16 bases between the two germline ends. The CDR3 contains 15 residues. Sample: blood, either unsorted or a sorted T cell fraction (not recorded which). The chain couples TRBV12-3 or TRBV12-4 to TRBJ2-1; D may be TRBD1 (6 bases). The TCR originated in a male donor with ankylosing spondylitis. Here the CDR3 DNA reads TGTGCCAGCGCTTTCCCACAGGGTGCCTACAATGAGCAGTTCTTC. Encoded protein: CASAFPQGAYNEQFF.